Shown below are 2 T cell receptor beta chains from a single sample sequenced in a study of T cells after yellow fever vaccination. A single record per CDR3 protein comes from TCRdb applying MiXCR to the 5' RACE reads. The sample consists of approximately 550,000 distinct CDR3 sequences, about a fifth of them appearing once. The input for sequencing was PBMCs, taken 15 days after the yellow fever booster vaccination. The receptors were sampled from a man aged 25 to 40 who received the YFV17D yellow fever vaccine.

The genes are TRBV12-3 or TRBV12-4 and TRBJ2-1, with 7 nucleotides matching TRBD1. This CDR3 is 13 amino acids long. The trim removed 6 bases at V and 8 bases at J, leaving 7 bases unmatched. As DNA, the CDR3 is TGTGCCAGCAGAAACAGGGGTTCAGATGAGCAGTTCTTC. Its protein is CASRNRGSDEQFF.

The chain combines TRBV18 with TRBJ1-1; 11 bases align to TRBD1. Looked up from germline, CDR1 is KGHSH and CDR2 is LQKENI. CDR3 length: 15 amino acids. Trimming took 4 bases from V and 5 from J; bases not matched to a gene: 6. The CDR3 is CASSRGQGAWTEAFF. The DNA of the CDR3 is TGTGCCAGCTCACGCGGACAGGGGGCGTGGACTGAAGCTTTCTTT.